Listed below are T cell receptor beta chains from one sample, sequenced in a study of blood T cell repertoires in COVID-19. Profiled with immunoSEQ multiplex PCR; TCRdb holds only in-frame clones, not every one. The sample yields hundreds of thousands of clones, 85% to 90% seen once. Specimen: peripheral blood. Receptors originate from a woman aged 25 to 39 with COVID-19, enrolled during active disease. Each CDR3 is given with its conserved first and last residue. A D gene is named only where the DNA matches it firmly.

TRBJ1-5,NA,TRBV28,CASSLVLVLGNQPQHF
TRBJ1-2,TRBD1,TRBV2,CASSGDRVGGYTF
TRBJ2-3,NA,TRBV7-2,CASSPLGDFSTDTQYF
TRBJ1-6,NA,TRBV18,CASSPSGTSSPLHF
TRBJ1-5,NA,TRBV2,CASNSEAGDSNQPQHF
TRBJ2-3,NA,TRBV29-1,CSVEEGRLADTQYF
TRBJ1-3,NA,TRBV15,CATSSSSGNTIYF
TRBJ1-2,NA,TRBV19,CASSPQGNYGYTF
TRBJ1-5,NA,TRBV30,CAWSTSSGQPQHF
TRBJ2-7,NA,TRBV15,CATSRDMREQYF
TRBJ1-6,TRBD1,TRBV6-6,CASSDGQGSVPLHF
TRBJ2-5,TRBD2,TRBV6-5,CASSYTRTSGQETQYF
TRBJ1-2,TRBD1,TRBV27,CASSPSRTGPVGYTF
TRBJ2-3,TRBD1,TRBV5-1,CASSYDRVNRVGGTDTQYF
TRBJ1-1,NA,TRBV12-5,CASGLVRGRINTEAFF
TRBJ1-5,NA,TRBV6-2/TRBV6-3,CASSWDISNQPQHF
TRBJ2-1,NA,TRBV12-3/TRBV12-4,CASSWETEQFF
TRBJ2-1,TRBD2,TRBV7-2,CASSSLRAGVVNEQFF
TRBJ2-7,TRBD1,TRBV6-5,CASKPRDREVQYF
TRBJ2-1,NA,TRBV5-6,CASSLQGLAYNEQFF
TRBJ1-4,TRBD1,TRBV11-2,CASSLEGTGMNNEKLFF
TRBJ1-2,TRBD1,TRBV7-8,CASSLGQNYGYTF
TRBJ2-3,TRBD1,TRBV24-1,CATSDPRGPFTDTQYF
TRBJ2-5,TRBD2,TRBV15,CATSRDLAGHQKTQYF
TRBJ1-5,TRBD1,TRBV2,CASSKDRGGNQPQHF
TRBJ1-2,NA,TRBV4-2,CASSQEDSPYGYTF
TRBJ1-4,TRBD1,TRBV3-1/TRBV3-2,CATRYSQGTGEKLFF
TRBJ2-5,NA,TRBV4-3,CASSQTGFATQYF
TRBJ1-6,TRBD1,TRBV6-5,CASSRQGALNSPLHF
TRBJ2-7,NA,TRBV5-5,CASSIQSSYEQYF
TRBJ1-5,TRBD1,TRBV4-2,CASSPGQFELSNQPQHF
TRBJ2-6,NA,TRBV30,CAWSTGVGANVLTF
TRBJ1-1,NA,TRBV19,CASSIRQGLNTEAFF
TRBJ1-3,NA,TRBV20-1,CNVLSGNTIYF
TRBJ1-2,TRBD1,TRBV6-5,CASSYRTGYGYTF
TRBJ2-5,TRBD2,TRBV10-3,CAISDSSGQETQYF
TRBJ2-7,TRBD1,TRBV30,CAWSVPRTGVTYEQYF
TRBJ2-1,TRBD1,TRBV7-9,CASSPMTGWETSYNEQFF
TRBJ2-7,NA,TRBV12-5,CASGLYLGGASSYEQYF
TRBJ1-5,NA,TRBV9,CASSPTTGSQPQHF
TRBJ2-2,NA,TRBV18,CASSPPTRTGELFF
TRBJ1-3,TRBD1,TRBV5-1,CASSPDRNTGNTIYF
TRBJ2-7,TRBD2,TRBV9,CASSVAGQGGNEQYF
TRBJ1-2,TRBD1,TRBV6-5,CATGGPNRGHYGYTF
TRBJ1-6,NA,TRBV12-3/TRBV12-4,CASSLGDNSPLHF
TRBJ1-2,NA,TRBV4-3,CASSQDRQGQGYGYTF
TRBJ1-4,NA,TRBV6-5,CASSPSTPGEKLFF
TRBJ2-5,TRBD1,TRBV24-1,CATSDSRQGQETQYF
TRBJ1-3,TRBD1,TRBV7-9,CASSLVTGAGNTIYF
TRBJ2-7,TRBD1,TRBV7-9,CASSEGQPYEQYF
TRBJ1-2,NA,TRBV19,CATRQRSRGYTF
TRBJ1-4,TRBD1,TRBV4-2,CASSRQGPNEKLFF
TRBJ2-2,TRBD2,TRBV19,CASINSGLAGAGGELFF
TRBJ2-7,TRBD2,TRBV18,CASSPSGGLSSYEQYF
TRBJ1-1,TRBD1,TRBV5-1,CASSRTGSEAFF